This T cell receptor (beta chain) was identified in a study of blood T cell repertoires in COVID-19. Study as a whole: The United States, Italy and Spain were the sources of the acute and convalescent COVID-19 samples.

There are a few counts of this clone. Assignment of participants to cohorts was predicated upon participant-reported clinical history. Recovery meant two consecutive negative NP/OP PCR tests, professional clearance, or resolved symptoms. The CDR3 covers 15 residues. V gave up 2 bases and J gave up 1 base, with 11 bases separating them. Germline V CDR1 and CDR2: SNHLY, FYNNEI. Original data processing: Quantification of nucleated cells was approximated via reference gene primer amplification. Clones were read by immunoSEQ multiplex PCR, and TCRdb kept only the in-frame ones, dropping some. From that table come the V and J calls and clone size; the DNA was used to work out D and trimming. This sample yields under 300,000 clones, of which 85% to 90% are seen a single time; around a sixth belongs to the top ten.

Sequenced: PBMCs or T cells enriched from blood (not recorded which). The chain couples TRBV2 to TRBJ1-1; D perhaps matches TRBD1 (5 bases). This sequence was found in a man between 18 and 35 years old who had recovered from COVID-19. The CDR3 DNA reads TGTGCCAGCAGTGAACGGGGGTCAGGGAACACTGAAGCTTTCTTT. Its translation is CASSERGSGNTEAFF. Full variable domain (missing parts from reference TRBV2 and TRBJ1-1): EPEVTQTPSHQVTQMGQEVILRCVPISNHLYFYWYRQILGQKVEFLVSFYNNEISEKSEIFDDQFSVERPDGSNFTLKIRSTKLEDSAMYFCASSERGSGNTEAFFGQGTRLTVV.